The rows below give T cell receptor beta chains drawn from one sample of a study of blood T cell repertoires in COVID-19. Assay used: immunoSEQ multiplex PCR; TCRdb lists only in-frame clones, some missing. This table holds about 250,000 clones, roughly 88% found once. The material sequenced was peripheral blood. The source is a woman aged 25-40 years with COVID-19, enrolled during active disease. CDR3s leave out the opening cysteine and the closing phenylalanine or tryptophan. D genes are given only for firm matches.

v_gene: TRBV28
j_gene: TRBJ2-7
d_gene: TRBD1
CDR3aa: ASRGTGISEQY

v_gene: TRBV5-1
j_gene: TRBJ2-1
d_gene: .
CDR3aa: ASSRGGGGASNEQF

v_gene: TRBV7-2
j_gene: TRBJ2-3
d_gene: .
CDR3aa: ASSPTGGGDTDTQY

v_gene: TRBV24-1
j_gene: TRBJ2-1
d_gene: .
CDR3aa: ATSDPAGNEQF

v_gene: TRBV11-2
j_gene: TRBJ1-2
d_gene: TRBD1
CDR3aa: ASSFGTGQGYT

v_gene: TRBV3-1/TRBV3-2
j_gene: TRBJ2-1
d_gene: .
CDR3aa: ASSASGLRNDNEQF

v_gene: TRBV4-3
j_gene: TRBJ2-1
d_gene: TRBD2
CDR3aa: ASSQDRLAGGPNEQF

v_gene: TRBV4-3
j_gene: TRBJ2-7
d_gene: TRBD2
CDR3aa: ASSQELAGEYEY

v_gene: TRBV29-1
j_gene: TRBJ2-3
d_gene: TRBD2
CDR3aa: SVAGTRGAGTDTQY

v_gene: TRBV4-1
j_gene: TRBJ2-7
d_gene: .
CDR3aa: ASSQVVGGVNEQY

v_gene: TRBV6-5
j_gene: TRBJ2-7
d_gene: TRBD1
CDR3aa: ASSFPGTGGSEQY

v_gene: TRBV24-1
j_gene: TRBJ2-2
d_gene: .
CDR3aa: ATSASPEGWDYTGELF

v_gene: TRBV7-9
j_gene: TRBJ1-3
d_gene: .
CDR3aa: ASRLDRTSGNTIY

v_gene: TRBV6-5
j_gene: TRBJ2-7
d_gene: .
CDR3aa: ASNSARRSYEQY

v_gene: TRBV6-2/TRBV6-3
j_gene: TRBJ1-2
d_gene: .
CDR3aa: ASSYEGRAGYT

v_gene: TRBV30
j_gene: TRBJ1-1
d_gene: .
CDR3aa: AWRKGAGELGRKYTEAF

v_gene: TRBV12-3/TRBV12-4
j_gene: TRBJ2-1
d_gene: .
CDR3aa: ASSQDSYNEQF

v_gene: TRBV3-1/TRBV3-2
j_gene: TRBJ2-1
d_gene: TRBD2
CDR3aa: ASSQGLGSGVYNEQF

v_gene: TRBV3-1/TRBV3-2
j_gene: TRBJ1-4
d_gene: TRBD1
CDR3aa: ASSSQGKANEKLF

v_gene: TRBV5-1
j_gene: TRBJ2-1
d_gene: .
CDR3aa: ASSFDGVSYNEQF

v_gene: TRBV6-5
j_gene: TRBJ2-2
d_gene: .
CDR3aa: ASSYRTDGELF

v_gene: TRBV6-5
j_gene: TRBJ2-2
d_gene: .
CDR3aa: ASRTGVNTGELF

v_gene: TRBV7-8
j_gene: TRBJ2-3
d_gene: .
CDR3aa: ASKRGGLEADTQY

v_gene: TRBV19
j_gene: TRBJ1-1
d_gene: .
CDR3aa: ASSGTMNTEAF

v_gene: TRBV2
j_gene: TRBJ1-2
d_gene: .
CDR3aa: ASSEAVDRGGYT

v_gene: TRBV12-3/TRBV12-4
j_gene: TRBJ2-6
d_gene: .
CDR3aa: ASSFTGANVLT

v_gene: TRBV10-2
j_gene: TRBJ2-2
d_gene: .
CDR3aa: ASTHTGELF

v_gene: TRBV3-1/TRBV3-2
j_gene: TRBJ2-5
d_gene: TRBD2
CDR3aa: ASSQGGGKETQY

v_gene: TRBV7-7
j_gene: TRBJ2-1
d_gene: .
CDR3aa: ASSKRLSGGAPLAYNEQF

v_gene: TRBV7-2
j_gene: TRBJ2-7
d_gene: TRBD1
CDR3aa: ASSQPPGTGILPYEQY

v_gene: TRBV6-5
j_gene: TRBJ1-2
d_gene: TRBD1
CDR3aa: ASSYVQGAIYGYT

v_gene: TRBV18
j_gene: TRBJ1-1
d_gene: .
CDR3aa: ASSAPDRGAF

v_gene: TRBV6-4
j_gene: TRBJ2-2
d_gene: TRBD2
CDR3aa: ASSEGTSGNTGELF

v_gene: TRBV2
j_gene: TRBJ2-3
d_gene: .
CDR3aa: ASSVVSLSTDTQY

v_gene: TRBV30
j_gene: TRBJ1-5
d_gene: TRBD1
CDR3aa: AWAGGSNQPQH

v_gene: TRBV27
j_gene: TRBJ1-5
d_gene: TRBD1
CDR3aa: ASSRQGGQPQH

v_gene: TRBV6-2/TRBV6-3
j_gene: TRBJ2-5
d_gene: .
CDR3aa: ASSTRTSQETQY

v_gene: TRBV5-1
j_gene: TRBJ2-3
d_gene: TRBD2
CDR3aa: ASRRGASGDQDTQY

v_gene: TRBV18
j_gene: TRBJ2-5
d_gene: TRBD2
CDR3aa: ASSKGLAGAQGEETQY

v_gene: TRBV29-1
j_gene: TRBJ2-5
d_gene: TRBD1
CDR3aa: SVEVMGQWETQY

v_gene: TRBV6-2/TRBV6-3
j_gene: TRBJ2-5
d_gene: TRBD2
CDR3aa: ASSRPGTSGGAGETQY

v_gene: TRBV11-3
j_gene: TRBJ2-5
d_gene: .
CDR3aa: ASSLISGLQETQY

v_gene: TRBV25-1
j_gene: TRBJ2-1
d_gene: .
CDR3aa: ASSLDSKFSYNEQF

v_gene: TRBV6-4
j_gene: TRBJ1-2
d_gene: .
CDR3aa: ASSDSQGGHGYT

v_gene: TRBV28
j_gene: TRBJ1-2
d_gene: TRBD1
CDR3aa: ASSVLRQGAGYT

v_gene: TRBV6-6
j_gene: TRBJ1-4
d_gene: TRBD1
CDR3aa: ASSRDGTGGEKLF

v_gene: TRBV11-1
j_gene: TRBJ1-1
d_gene: .
CDR3aa: ASSSRVSRLLEAAF

v_gene: TRBV10-3
j_gene: TRBJ1-2
d_gene: .
CDR3aa: AISDDRNYGYT

v_gene: TRBV7-9
j_gene: TRBJ1-6
d_gene: TRBD1
CDR3aa: ASRPRQGDSPLH

v_gene: TRBV19
j_gene: TRBJ2-7
d_gene: TRBD1
CDR3aa: ASSGGTGRHEQY

v_gene: TRBV6-1
j_gene: TRBJ2-7
d_gene: .
CDR3aa: ASSEMGGPYGEQY

v_gene: TRBV6-2/TRBV6-3
j_gene: TRBJ2-7
d_gene: TRBD1
CDR3aa: ASSYSVFSDRGYEQY

v_gene: TRBV12-5
j_gene: TRBJ2-5
d_gene: .
CDR3aa: ASGLGGEETQY

v_gene: TRBV29-1
j_gene: TRBJ2-7
d_gene: TRBD1
CDR3aa: SVEDTGQGYEQY

v_gene: TRBV2
j_gene: TRBJ2-5
d_gene: TRBD1
CDR3aa: ASSGWDRGRETQY